Presented here are 12 T cell receptor beta chains from one specimen sequenced in a study of blood T cell repertoires in COVID-19. Profiled with immunoSEQ multiplex PCR; TCRdb holds only in-frame clones, not every one. The sample lists about 200,000 clones; approximately 80% were seen once. Specimen: peripheral blood. These TCRs come from a human donor in a cohort sampled during active COVID-19.

This chain uses TRBV6-5 with TRBJ2-1; 9 bases are a match to TRBD2. Germline CDR1 is MNHEY and CDR2 is SVGAGI. Trimming took 5 bases from V and 8 from J; bases not matched to a gene: 10. The CDR3 consists of 15 residues. The DNA for the CDR3 is TGTGCCAGCAGTCCGTGGAGCGGGAGGCACGATGAGCAGTTCTTC. The encoded protein is CASSPWSGRHDEQFF.

V gene TRBV5-1 combines with J gene TRBJ1-2; maybe TRBD1 (5 bases). Germline assignment: CDR1 SGHRS and CDR2 YFSETQ. This CDR3 is built from 13 residues. With 0 bases removed from V and 5 bases from J, the gap between germline ends came to 8 bases. CDR3 in DNA: TGCGCCAGCAGCTTGGCTCCAGGGTATGGCTACACCTTC. This sequence encodes CASSLAPGYGYTF.

The chain is built from TRBV7-2 and TRBJ2-2, with 10 nucleotides matching TRBD2. Trimming at V came to 5 bases and at J to 3 bases, leaving 12 bases not matched to a gene. Per germline, CDR1 SGHTA and CDR2 FQGNSA. The CDR3 has 18 residues. CDR3: CASSLGLAAQRDTGELFF. As DNA, the CDR3 is TGTGCCAGCAGCCTTGGACTAGCGGCACAAAGGGACACCGGGGAGCTGTTTTTT.

This clone was detected only once. This chain connects TRBV5-1 to TRBJ1-1; D unresolved. Per germline, CDR1 SGHRS and CDR2 YFSETQ. The V end was cut by 3 bases, the J end by 4 bases, with 22 bases between. The CDR3 totals 17 residues. DNA for the CDR3: TGCGCCAGCAGCTCCGATTCCCGGCGGAGGGTGGCCACTGAAGCTTTCTTT. Its translation is CASSSDSRRRVATEAFF.

This sequence joins TRBV7-9 and TRBJ2-3; 13 bases align to TRBD2. The germline V gene has CDR1 SEHNR and CDR2 FQNEAQ (reference sequence). The CDR3 totals 16 residues. Losses at the gene ends were 3 bases for V and 4 bases for J; bases not matched to a gene: 4. CDR3 bases: TGTGCCAGCAGCTTCTTGACTAGCGGGAGGCCAGATACGCAGTATTTT. Residues: CASSFLTSGRPDTQYF.

The chain has TRBV5-4 and TRBJ2-2; 7 nucleotides match TRBD1. The CDR3 spans 13 residues. Germline CDR1 reads SGHNT; CDR2 reads YYREEE (reference sequence). The V and J ends lost 4 bases and 5 bases, in that order; junction bases with no gene match: 2. CDR3 coding DNA: TGTGCCAGCAGCATACAGGGGACCGGGGAGCTGTTTTTT. Translating it yields CASSIQGTGELFF.

The chain joins TRBV29-1 to TRBJ2-5; D possibly corresponds to TRBD1 (5 bases). The V and J ends lost 6 bases and 2 bases respectively, with 10 bases between them. The germline V gene encodes CDR1 SQVTM and CDR2 ANQGSEA. This CDR3 is 12 amino acids long. CDR3 loop: CSVQEYQETQYF. CDR3 coding DNA: TGCAGCGTACAGGAGTATCAAGAGACCCAGTACTTC. Using reference TRBV29-1 and TRBJ2-5 for the parts outside the CDR3, the full variable domain is SAVISQKPSRDICQRGTSLTIQCQVDSQVTMMFWYRQQPGQSLTLIATANQGSEATYESGFVIDKFPISRPNLTFSTLTVSNMSPEDSSIYLCSVQEYQETQYFGPGTRLLVL.

A single count supports this clone. V gene TRBV2 combines with J gene TRBJ2-1, with 10 bases fitting TRBD1. CDR3 length: 15 amino acids. Germline CDR1 is SNHLY and CDR2 is FYNNEI. Trimming cost V 5 bases and J 0 bases; bases outside gene matches: 1. CDR3 bases: TGTGCCAGCAGTCGGGACAGGGGCTCCTACAATGAGCAGTTCTTC. Its translation: CASSRDRGSYNEQFF. Full variable domain (outside the CDR3, taken from reference TRBV2 and TRBJ2-1): EPEVTQTPSHQVTQMGQEVILRCVPISNHLYFYWYRQILGQKVEFLVSFYNNEISEKSEIFDDQFSVERPDGSNFTLKIRSTKLEDSAMYFCASSRDRGSYNEQFFGPGTRLTVL.

This clone has more than one count but fewer than ten. The chain employs TRBV30 and TRBJ2-5, with 11 bases matching TRBD2. V lost 4 bases and J lost 4; bases outside the gene matches: 5. CDR1 and CDR2 from the germline V gene are GTSNPN and SVGIG (reference sequence). CDR3 size: 14 residues. The CDR3 sequence is CAWTSGRLAETQYF. For the CDR3, the DNA is TGTGCCTGGACTAGCGGGAGGCTTGCAGAGACCCAGTACTTC.

The V and J genes are TRBV6-1 and TRBJ2-4, with D maybe TRBD1 (6 bases). Germline values: CDR1 MNHNS, CDR2 SASEGT. The CDR3 extends over 19 amino acids. V was trimmed by 0 bases and J by 0 bases, leaving 18 bases between them. The CDR3 spells CASSEALGGQFLAKNIQYF. The CDR3 coding sequence is TGTGCCAGCAGTGAAGCGCTTGGAGGACAGTTCCTAGCCAAAAACATTCAGTACTTC.

This rearrangement joins TRBV4-1 to TRBJ2-7; the match to TRBD1 covers 8 bases. Germline V gives CDR1 MGHRA, CDR2 YSYEKL. With 3 bases clipped from V and 2 bases from J, the junction kept 9 bases outside the gene matches. The CDR3 sequence is 16 residues long. CDR3 loop: CASSHLQGGKPYEQYF. CDR3 coding DNA: TGCGCCAGCAGCCACTTACAGGGGGGAAAGCCCTACGAGCAGTACTTC.

This sequence joins TRBV28 and TRBJ2-5, with TRBD2 identical over 16 bases. Germline CDR1 and CDR2: MDHEN and SYDVKM. The CDR3 loop spans 17 amino acids. V was pared by 6 bases and J by 3 bases, with 7 bases of the junction left unmatched. CDR3 DNA: TGTGCCAGCAGCCAGGGACTAGCGGGAGGGAAGAAAGAGACCCAGTACTTC. Protein product: CASSQGLAGGKKETQYF.